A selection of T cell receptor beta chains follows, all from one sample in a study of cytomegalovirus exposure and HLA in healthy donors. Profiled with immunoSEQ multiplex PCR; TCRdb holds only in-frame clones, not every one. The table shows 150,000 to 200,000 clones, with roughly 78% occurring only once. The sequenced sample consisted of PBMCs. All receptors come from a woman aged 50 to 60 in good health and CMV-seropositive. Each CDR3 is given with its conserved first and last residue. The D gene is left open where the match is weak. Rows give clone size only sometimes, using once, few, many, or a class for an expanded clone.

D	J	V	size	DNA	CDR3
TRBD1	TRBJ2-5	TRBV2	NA	TGTGCCAGCAGGACAGGGGGCTGGGAGACCCAGTACTTC	CASRTGGWETQYF
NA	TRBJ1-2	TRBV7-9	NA	TGTGCCAGCAGCTTCGGAGGGATAGATGGCTACACCTTC	CASSFGGIDGYTF
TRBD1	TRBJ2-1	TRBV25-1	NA	TGTGCCAGCTCCGGGACAGGGATACATGAGCAGTTCTTC	CASSGTGIHEQFF
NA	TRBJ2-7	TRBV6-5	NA	TGTGCCACCGACCGTAGCGCGTTCTCCTACGAGCAGTACTTC	CATDRSAFSYEQYF
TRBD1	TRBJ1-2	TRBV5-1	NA	TGCGCCAGCAGCTTGGGCGGGACAGGGAACTATGGCTACACCTTC	CASSLGGTGNYGYTF
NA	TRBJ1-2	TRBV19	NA	TGTGCCAGTAGTCCCCTGGGCCGAAACTATGGCTACACCTTC	CASSPLGRNYGYTF
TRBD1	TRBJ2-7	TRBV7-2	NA	TGTGCCAGCACCTACAGGGGCTCCTCCTACGAGCAGTACTTC	CASTYRGSSYEQYF
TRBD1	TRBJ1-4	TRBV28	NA	TGTGCCGGGCGGACAGGGGGTCGGTCCGAAAAACTGTTTTTT	CAGRTGGRSEKLFF
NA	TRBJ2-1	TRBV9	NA	TGTGCCAGCAGCGTAGTCGGGGGAAGTCATGATGAGCAGTTCTTC	CASSVVGGSHDEQFF
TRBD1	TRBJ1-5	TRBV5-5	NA	TGTGCCAGCAGCTTGGAGGGGGCCGAACAGCCCCAGCATTTT	CASSLEGAEQPQHF
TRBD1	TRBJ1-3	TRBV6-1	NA	TGTGCCAGCAGTGATTGGACAGGCTCTGGAAACACCATATATTTT	CASSDWTGSGNTIYF
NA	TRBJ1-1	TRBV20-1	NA	TGCAGTGCCCCTATGAACACTGAAGCTTTCTTT	CSAPMNTEAFF
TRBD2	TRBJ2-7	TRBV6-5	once	TGTGCCAGCAGAGCGGGGTCCTACGAGCAGTACTTC	CASRAGSYEQYF
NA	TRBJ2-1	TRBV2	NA	TGTGCCAGCAGACAGGGTAGGAATTCCTACAATGAGCAGTTCTTC	CASRQGRNSYNEQFF
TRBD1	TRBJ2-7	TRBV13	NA	TGTGCCAGCAGCTCCTACGGGACAGTAACCTACGAGCAGTACTTC	CASSSYGTVTYEQYF
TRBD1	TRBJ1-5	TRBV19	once	TGTGCCAGTAGTATTCGACAGGGCCGAGGCAATCAGCCCCAGCATTTT	CASSIRQGRGNQPQHF
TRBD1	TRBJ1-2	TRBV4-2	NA	TGTGCCAGCAGCCAAGAAACCCACAGGGGAAACTATGGCTACACCTTC	CASSQETHRGNYGYTF
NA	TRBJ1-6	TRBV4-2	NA	TGTGCCAGCAGCTACTGGGGGGATTCACCCCTCCACTTT	CASSYWGDSPLHF
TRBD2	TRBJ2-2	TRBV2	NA	TGTGCCAGCAGCCCCGGGGGGGCACTTTCCGGGGAGCTGTTTTTT	CASSPGGALSGELFF
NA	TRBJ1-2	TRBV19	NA	TGTGCCAGTAGTACGGCTGGCAGGGGCACTTGTGGCTACACCTTC	CASSTAGRGTCGYTF
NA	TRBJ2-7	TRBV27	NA	TGTGCCAGCAGTTTATTACAGGGCTACGAGCAGTACTTC	CASSLLQGYEQYF
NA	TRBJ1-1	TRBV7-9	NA	TGTGCCAGCAGCTTAGGTTCAGGGGTTAGCGCCACTGAAGCTTTCTTT	CASSLGSGVSATEAFF
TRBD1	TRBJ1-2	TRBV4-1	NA	TGCGCCAGCAGCCACAGGACAGGGTTTACCCATGGCTACACCTTC	CASSHRTGFTHGYTF
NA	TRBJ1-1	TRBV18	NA	TGTGCCAGCTCCTCGCGGGGAGCCGACTCTGAAGCTTTCTTT	CASSSRGADSEAFF